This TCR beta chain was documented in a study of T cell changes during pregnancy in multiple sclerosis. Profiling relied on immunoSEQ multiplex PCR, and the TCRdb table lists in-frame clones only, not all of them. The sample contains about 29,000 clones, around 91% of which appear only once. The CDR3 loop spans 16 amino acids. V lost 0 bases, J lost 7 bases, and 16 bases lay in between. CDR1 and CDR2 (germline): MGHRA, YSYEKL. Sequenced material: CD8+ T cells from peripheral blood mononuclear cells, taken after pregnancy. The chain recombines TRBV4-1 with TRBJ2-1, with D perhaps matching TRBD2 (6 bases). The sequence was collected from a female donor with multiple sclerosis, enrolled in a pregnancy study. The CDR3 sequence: CASSQDFPGVANEQFF. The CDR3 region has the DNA TGCGCCAGCAGCCAAGATTTCCCGGGAGTCGCAAATGAGCAGTTCTTC.